A single sample is the source of the 3 T cell receptor beta chains below, sequenced in a study of cytomegalovirus exposure and HLA in healthy donors. Sequencing was performed with immunoSEQ multiplex PCR; in TCRdb, only in-frame clones are kept and a portion is missing. The sample lists 150,000 to 200,000 clones, about 87% occurring once. Sequencing input: PBMCs. The receptors here all came from a woman in her thirties in good health and CMV-seronegative.

This clone has more than one count but fewer than ten. CDR3 DNA: TGTGCCAGCAGCCAAGAATTCGGGGTTACCTACGAGCAGTACTTC. Translated: CASSQEFGVTYEQYF. J is TRBJ2-7 and V is TRBV4-2, with D possibly matching TRBD2 (5 bases). Trimming took 0 bases from V and 2 from J, leaving 11 bases between them. CDR3 length equals 15 residues. Germline loops: CDR1 LGHNA, CDR2 YNFKEQ.

The chain uses TRBV11-2 and TRBJ2-3; 8 nucleotides agree with TRBD2. The CDR3 is made up of 13 amino acids. CDR1 and CDR2 from the germline V gene are SGHAT and FQNNGV. The V segment lost 1 base and the J segment 8 bases; nucleotides outside the gene matches: 2. The CDR3 region is CASSLARGGTQYF. In DNA, the CDR3 is TGTGCCAGCAGCTTAGCTCGGGGGGGTACGCAGTATTTT. Using reference TRBV11-2 and TRBJ2-3 for the parts outside the CDR3, the full variable domain is EAGVAQSPRYKIIEKRQSVAFWCNPISGHATLYWYQQILGQGPKLLIQFQNNGVVDDSQLPKDRFSAERLKGVDSTLKIQPAKLEDSAVYLCASSLARGGTQYFGPGTRLTVL.

The chain uses TRBV4-1 and TRBJ1-1; D is unclear. Germline CDR1 is MGHRA and CDR2 is YSYEKL. CDR3 length equals 13 residues. V was shortened by 4 bases and J by 1 base, with 7 bases between the two germline ends. CDR3 coding DNA: TGCGCCAGCAGCCGGAGAGAGAACACTGAAGCTTTCTTT. It codes for CASSRRENTEAFF.